These T cell receptor beta chains were read from a single sample in a study of blood T cells in healthy people across ages. From the 5' RACE reads, TCRdb called clonotypes with MiXCR, one entry per CDR3 protein. The sample has more than 650,000 distinct CDR3 sequences, about 53% seen once; the top ten hold approximately 41%. The sequenced material came from blood. The receptor source for this set is an elderly man in good health. The CDR3 runs from the conserved cysteine through the conserved F or W. Fields, in order: D gene, J gene, clone size, V gene, CDR3 protein, CDR3 DNA. D genes are given only for firm matches. Rows give clone size only sometimes, using once, few, many, or a class for an expanded clone.

>TRBD2|TRBJ2-1|few|TRBV5-1
CASSLVGAGALQVFEQFF
TGCGCCAGCAGCTTGGTAGGGGCGGGAGCTCTCCAGGTTTTTGAGCAGTTCTTC
>.|TRBJ2-1|once|TRBV20-1
CSGGGSQETQFF
TGCAGTGGCGGCGGAAGCCAAGAGACCCAGTTCTTC
>TRBD1|TRBJ2-1|.|TRBV5-6
CASSLFLLHRGRDEQFF
TGTGCCAGCAGCTTATTCCTCCTTCACAGGGGTAGGGATGAGCAGTTCTTC
>TRBD1|TRBJ2-5|once|TRBV5-1
CASRLLLNSDRRYNEQYF
TGCGCCAGCAGGTTGTTACTCAACTCGGACAGGCGGTACAATGAGCAGTACTTC
>.|TRBJ1-2|many|TRBV28
CASSLSGGGANYGYTF
TGTGCCAGCAGTTTGTCTGGGGGGGGCGCTAACTATGGCTACACCTTC
>TRBD2|TRBJ2-3|few|TRBV9
CASSVQASGKGGTDTQYF
TGTGCCAGCAGCGTACAGGCTAGCGGGAAGGGAGGAACAGATACGCAGTATTTT
>.|TRBJ2-1|.|TRBV29-1
CTLNRGGEQFF
TGCACCCTCAATCGTGGGGGCGAGCAGTTCTTC
>TRBD2|TRBJ2-7|few|TRBV27
CASSRGTSGYEQYF
TGTGCCAGCAGTAGAGGGACTAGCGGATACGAGCAGTACTTC
>.|TRBJ1-2|.|TRBV27
CASSLLAGENGYTF
TGTGCCAGCAGTTTATTGGCAGGGGAGAATGGCTACACCTTC
>TRBD2|TRBJ2-5|.|TRBV27
CASSRPGLANEQYF
TGTGCCAGCAGTCGGCCGGGACTAGCGAATGAGCAGTACTTC
>.|TRBJ2-3|once|TRBV7-9
CASRLASESPGYAYF
TGTGCCAGCAGGTTAGCTAGCGAGAGTCCCGGATACGCGTATTTT
>.|TRBJ2-1|many|TRBV3-1
CASSLQISSRSNNEQFF
TGTGCCAGCAGCCTACAAATTTCTAGCCGATCTAACAATGAGCAGTTCTTC
>.|TRBJ1-4|.|TRBV7-9
CASSLMAGDEKLFF
TGTGCCAGCAGCTTAATGGCAGGTGATGAAAAACTGTTTTTT
>.|TRBJ2-7|few|TRBV20-1
CSALTRLEQYF
TGCAGTGCTTTGACTAGGCTGGAGCAGTACTTC
>TRBD2|TRBJ2-7|.|TRBV25-1
CASSETSGGSYEQYF
TGTGCCAGCAGTGAGACTAGCGGGGGCTCCTACGAGCAGTACTTC
>.|TRBJ2-2|.|TRBV6-4
CASSAKPQGAGDTGELFF
TGTGCCAGCAGTGCAAAACCGCAGGGGGCGGGGGACACCGGGGAGCTGTTTTTT
>TRBD1|TRBJ2-7|.|TRBV5-1
CASRSLTGHSYEQYF
TGCGCCAGCAGGTCTCTGACAGGGCACTCCTACGAGCAGTACTTC
>TRBD1|TRBJ1-3|once|TRBV7-2
CASSLGTARTGNTIYF
TGTGCCAGCAGCCTCGGGACAGCCAGAACTGGAAACACCATATATTTT
>TRBD1|TRBJ1-6|few|TRBV27
CASWSVQGKYNSPLHF
TGTGCCAGCTGGTCCGTACAGGGGAAATATAATTCACCCCTCCACTTT
>.|TRBJ2-1|.|TRBV15
CATSRAVSYNEQFF
TGTGCCACCAGCAGAGCGGTCTCCTACAATGAGCAGTTCTTC
>TRBD2|TRBJ2-5|.|TRBV9
CASSDRLAGGPGQETQYF
TGTGCCAGCAGCGACCGACTAGCGGGAGGGCCGGGGCAAGAGACCCAGTACTTC
>TRBD1|TRBJ2-3|.|TRBV5-1
CASSPGQGRNRYAYF
TGCGCCAGCAGCCCGGGACAGGGGAGGAACAGATACGCGTATTTT
>.|TRBJ2-1|.|TRBV27
CASSLWGGYNEQFF
TGTGCCAGCAGTTTATGGGGTGGGTACAATGAGCAGTTCTTC
>TRBD1|TRBJ2-1|.|TRBV28
CASSSLTGKNNEQFF
TGTGCCAGCAGTTCGTTGACAGGGAAAAACAATGAGCAGTTCTTC
>TRBD2|TRBJ2-5|.|TRBV29-1
CSVAGTGGETQYF
TGCAGCGTCGCCGGGACGGGAGGAGAGACCCAGTACTTC
>TRBD2|TRBJ2-2|.|TRBV3-1
CASSQGTSGSSGELFF
TGTGCCAGCAGCCAAGGGACTAGCGGGAGTTCCGGGGAGCTGTTTTTT
>TRBD1|TRBJ2-7|.|TRBV9
CAIELHRGRCNEQYF
TGTGCCATAGAACTTCACAGGGGGCGATGTAACGAGCAGTACTTC
>TRBD1|TRBJ1-2|.|TRBV24-1
CATSAPSGQVYGYTF
TGTGCCACCAGTGCCCCCTCTGGACAGGTCTATGGCTACACCTTC
>.|TRBJ2-7|.|TRBV12-3/TRBV12-4
CASSLALTGSPYEQYF
TGTGCCAGCAGTTTAGCGCTGACGGGCAGTCCCTACGAGCAGTACTTC
>.|TRBJ2-7|.|TRBV6-5
CASSYSGTASSYEQYF
TGTGCCAGCAGTTACTCCGGGACGGCGAGCTCCTACGAGCAGTACTTC
>.|TRBJ2-5|.|TRBV11-2
CASSLNAGFEETQYF
TGTGCCAGCAGCTTAAATGCGGGTTTTGAAGAGACCCAGTACTTC
>.|TRBJ2-7|.|TRBV9
CASSATGQSYEQYF
TGTGCCAGCAGCGCAACGGGGCAGTCCTACGAGCAGTACTTC
>.|TRBJ1-1|.|TRBV29-1
CSVEEAGREAFF
TGCAGCGTTGAAGAGGCGGGCCGTGAAGCTTTCTTT
>TRBD2|TRBJ2-3|many|TRBV7-2
CASSLDGLGGRRRTQYF
TGTGCCAGCAGCTTAGACGGATTGGGCGGGAGAAGGCGTACGCAGTATTTT
>.|TRBJ2-4|.|TRBV6-2/TRBV6-3
CASSLSSAGAAKNIQYF
TGTGCCAGCAGTTTGTCGTCGGCAGGAGCAGCCAAAAACATTCAGTACTTC
>TRBD1|TRBJ1-2|.|TRBV5-5
CASSLVRDRVLSYGYTF
TGTGCCAGCAGCTTGGTCCGGGACAGGGTACTGAGCTATGGCTACACCTTC
>.|TRBJ2-7|.|TRBV20-1
CSASARVREQYF
TGCAGTGCTAGCGCCAGGGTGCGCGAGCAGTACTTC
>.|TRBJ1-2|.|TRBV5-1
CASSSTFGNYGYTF
TGCGCCAGCAGCTCGACTTTTGGTAACTATGGCTACACCTTC
>TRBD1|TRBJ2-7|few|TRBV6-5
CASSYSPPGQGANEQYF
TGTGCCAGCAGTTACTCGCCTCCGGGACAGGGAGCCAACGAGCAGTACTTC
>.|TRBJ2-7|.|TRBV20-1
CSAKGGSPYEQYF
TGCAGTGCTAAAGGGGGGAGTCCCTACGAGCAGTACTTC
>.|TRBJ2-5|.|TRBV28
CASSLIAATQYF
TGTGCCAGCAGTTTAATTGCAGCGACCCAGTACTTC
>.|TRBJ2-7|.|TRBV20-1
CSARDGVAVTYEQYF
TGCAGTGCTAGAGATGGGGTAGCGGTTACCTACGAGCAGTACTTC
>.|TRBJ2-6|few|TRBV20-1
CSAINRESVGANVLTF
TGCAGTGCTATTAACAGGGAATCAGTTGGGGCCAACGTCCTGACTTTC
>.|TRBJ1-5|.|TRBV18
CASSPGTPASSPQHF
TGTGCCAGCTCCCCCGGGACGCCCGCGTCTTCGCCCCAGCATTTT
>TRBD1|TRBJ2-5|.|TRBV2
CASRTGGIQETQYF
TGTGCCAGCAGGACAGGGGGGATCCAAGAGACCCAGTACTTC
>TRBD2|TRBJ2-1|few|TRBV7-2
CASSREVAGDHNEQFF
TGTGCCAGCAGCCGAGAGGTAGCGGGAGACCACAATGAGCAGTTCTTC
>.|TRBJ1-4|.|TRBV5-1
CASSLGLEREKLFF
TGCGCCAGCAGCCTTGGTTTGGAGAGAGAAAAACTGTTTTTT
>TRBD1|TRBJ2-1|.|TRBV29-1
CSVTEGQGPWDEQFF
TGCAGCGTGACCGAGGGACAGGGCCCTTGGGATGAGCAGTTCTTC
>.|TRBJ2-1|.|TRBV12-3/TRBV12-4
CASSPSSGSEQFF
TGTGCCAGCAGTCCCTCTTCAGGGAGTGAGCAGTTCTTC
>.|TRBJ1-2|.|TRBV29-1
CSVEDRGVDYGYTF
TGCAGCGTTGAAGATCGAGGGGTTGACTATGGCTACACCTTC
>TRBD2|TRBJ2-3|.|TRBV9
CASSPLGGTSTDTQYF
TGTGCCAGCAGCCCCTTGGGGGGGACCAGCACAGATACGCAGTATTTT